Below, 28 T cell receptor beta chains from the same sample are listed, as sequenced in a study of beta chain features in type 1 diabetes. The investigators reverse transcribed all of the isolated RNA, so they sequenced expressed TCRB transcripts. The repertoire was sequenced with immunoSEQ multiplex PCR; TCRdb's copy has only in-frame clones and lacks some. The sample contains fewer than 110,000 clones, 25% to 35% of which appear only once. Overall study findings and caveats: TCRB CDR3s from Type 1 diabetes patients were moderately but significantly shorter in all four CD4+ subsets.

These receptors' antigens are unknown. Specimen: central memory CD4+ T cells from blood. Source of these receptors: a woman aged 18 to 35 with type 1 diabetes.

The J gene is TRBJ1-1, the V gene TRBV2; no clear D gene. Germline values: CDR1 SNHLY, CDR2 FYNNEI. Trimming shortened V by 7 bases and J by 2 bases, and 11 bases separated the two germline ends. The CDR3 runs to 13 residues. The CDR3 region has the DNA TGTGCCAGCACCAAAGACTTTAACACTGAAGCTTTCTTT. Translating gives CASTKDFNTEAFF. Together with reference TRBV2 and TRBJ1-1, the CDR3 gives the full variable domain: EPEVTQTPSHQVTQMGQEVILRCVPISNHLYFYWYRQILGQKVEFLVSFYNNEISEKSEIFDDQFSVERPDGSNFTLKIRSTKLEDSAMYFCASTKDFNTEAFFGQGTRLTVV.

The chain has TRBV19 and TRBJ1-5; 8 bases agree with TRBD1. V trimming: 5 bases; J trimming: 5 bases; junction bases outside the gene matches: 17. From germline, CDR1 is LNHDA and CDR2 SQIVND (reference sequence). This CDR3 has 18 amino acids. CDR3 sequence (DNA): TGTGCCAGTAGTCCCAGTGCCGGACAGGGTGTAACTTATCAGCCCCAGCATTTT. Its protein is CASSPSAGQGVTYQPQHF.

This clone was seen only a few times. This chain uses TRBV7-9 with TRBJ2-1; 8 bases map to TRBD2. V lost 5 bases to trimming and J lost 3 bases; unmatched junction nucleotides: 9. This CDR3 contains 16 residues. Germline V gene lookup returns CDR1 SEHNR and CDR2 FQNEAQ (reference sequence). The CDR3 is CASSAKRELSYNEQFF. CDR3 nucleotides: TGTGCCAGCAGCGCCAAGCGGGAGTTGAGCTACAATGAGCAGTTCTTC.

V usage is TRBV30 and J usage is TRBJ2-1; 9 bases are shared with TRBD2. The CDR3 runs to 15 residues. Germline V lookup: CDR1 GTSNPN, CDR2 SVGIG (reference sequence). The trim removed 2 bases at V and 4 bases at J, leaving 6 bases unmatched. This CDR3 reads CAWSRGSGGYNEQFF. The CDR3 bases are TGTGCCTGGAGTCGGGGTAGCGGGGGTTACAATGAGCAGTTCTTC.

This clone was counted a single time. The chain joins TRBV7-7 to TRBJ2-3; 11 nucleotides align to TRBD2. This CDR3 spans 15 amino acids. V gave up 5 bases and J gave up 3 bases; unmatched junction bases: 4. Germline loops: CDR1 SSHAT, CDR2 FNYEAQ (reference sequence). This chain's CDR3 is CASSATSGTTDTQYF. In DNA form, the CDR3 reads TGTGCCAGCAGCGCGACTAGCGGGACTACAGATACGCAGTATTTT. The full variable domain, with the rest looked up from reference TRBV7-7 and TRBJ2-3, is GAGVSQSPRYKVTKRGQDVTLRCDPISSHATLYWYQQALGQGPEFLTYFNYEAQPDKSGLPSDRFSAERPEGSISTLTIQRTEQRDSAMYRCASSATSGTTDTQYFGPGTRLTVL.

The CDR3 bases are TGTGCCAGCAGCTCGGGTTGGGATACGCAGTATTTT. Its translation is CASSSGWDTQYF. V usage is TRBV5-4 and J usage is TRBJ2-3; no reliable D call. V was cut by 3 bases and J by 6 bases, with 8 bases left in between. The germline V gene encodes CDR1 SGHNT and CDR2 YYREEE (reference sequence). The CDR3 is 12 residues long.

This clone was observed a few times. CDR3 in DNA: TGTGCCATCACCCCGGGACTAGCGGAATACAATGAGCAGTTCTTC. This encodes CAITPGLAEYNEQFF. This chain uses TRBV10-3 with TRBJ2-1; TRBD2 aligns across 11 bases. Germline V lookup: CDR1 ENHRY, CDR2 SYGVKD. The CDR3 has 15 residues. The junction had 6 bases not matched to a gene; V was cut back by 7 bases and J by 4 bases.

The chain carries TRBV7-2 and TRBJ2-2, with 10 bases fitting TRBD2. Germline-derived CDR1 and CDR2 are SGHTA and FQGNSA. With V trimmed by 6 bases and J by 6 bases, 10 bases remained unmatched. The CDR3 is 16 residues long. The CDR3 protein is CASRRQPGLASGELFF. For the CDR3, the DNA is TGTGCCAGCAGACGCCAACCGGGACTAGCGTCCGGGGAGCTGTTTTTT.

This clone has more than one count but fewer than ten. The chain combines TRBV10-3 with TRBJ1-5; D is uncertain. V was cut by 2 bases and J by 0 bases, with 5 bases left in between. There are 14 residues in the CDR3. From germline, CDR1 is ENHRY and CDR2 SYGVKD. This CDR3 reads CAISESVSNQPQHF. The DNA for the CDR3 is TGTGCCATCAGTGAGAGCGTTAGCAATCAGCCCCAGCATTTT.

This chain connects TRBV10-3 to TRBJ2-7; D may be TRBD2 (5 bases). Germline values: CDR1 ENHRY, CDR2 SYGVKD. With 4 bases removed from V and 3 bases from J, the gap between germline ends came to 7 bases. The length of the CDR3 is 12 residues. CDR3 loop: CAISASIYEQYF. DNA for the CDR3: TGTGCCATCAGTGCTAGCATCTACGAGCAGTACTTC.

This clone was observed a few times. The chain has TRBV5-1 and TRBJ1-1; D call uncertain. Germline V gene data show CDR1 as SGHRS and CDR2 as YFSETQ. The CDR3 loop spans 14 amino acids. V was shortened by 4 bases and J by 0 bases, with 10 bases between the two germline ends. This CDR3 is CASSPGELNTEAFF. The DNA of the CDR3 is TGCGCCAGCAGCCCCGGAGAACTGAACACTGAAGCTTTCTTT.

The chain uses TRBV6-6 and TRBJ1-2; TRBD1 matches 9 bases. Trimming removed 2 bases from V and 8 bases from J; junction bases left unmatched: 6. Germline CDR1 and CDR2: MNHNY and SVGAGI (reference sequence). CDR3 length: 14 amino acids. The CDR3 is CASSYPTGGDGYTF. The CDR3 bases are TGTGCCAGCAGTTACCCAACAGGGGGCGACGGCTACACCTTC.

A few counts support this clone. J is TRBJ2-2 and V is TRBV23-1; 9 bases fit TRBD1. TRBV23-1 is flagged as an ORF with uncertain function. V lost 2 bases, J lost 7 bases, and 8 bases stayed unmatched. The CDR3 covers 16 residues. For the CDR3, the DNA is TGCGCCAGCAGTCAAATCCGGGACAGGGTTATCGGGGAGCTGTTTTTT. This gives the protein CASSQIRDRVIGELFF.

V is TRBV28 and J is TRBJ2-1; TRBD1 matches at 7 bases. After removal of 4 bases from V and 5 bases from J, the junction contained 5 bases not matched to a gene. The germline V gene has CDR1 MDHEN and CDR2 SYDVKM. The CDR3 totals 14 residues. CDR3 DNA sequence: TGTGCCAGCAGTTCCCGGACAGGCAACAATGAGCAGTTCTTC. Translation: CASSSRTGNNEQFF.

This clone was detected only a few times. The chain is built from TRBV9 and TRBJ1-2; TRBD1 might be the D (5 bases). Trimming removed 4 bases from V and 4 bases from J, with 14 bases in between. CDR1 and CDR2 from the germline V gene are SGDLS and YYNGEE. This CDR3 comprises 14 residues. CDR3 nucleotide sequence: TGTGCCAGCAGCCTACGAGGACAACCCTATGGCTACACCTTC. This gives the protein CASSLRGQPYGYTF.

This clone was seen only a few times. An end of the junction does not agree with germline; a read error may underlie this. The chain's CDR3 is CASNIPGQGNKPQHF. CDR3 bases: TGTGCCAGCAACATACCGGGACAGGGCAATAAGCCCCAGCATTTT. This chain links TRBV28 with TRBJ1-5, with 9 bases matching TRBD1. The CDR3 is made up of 15 amino acids. CDR1 and CDR2 from the germline V gene are MDHEN and SYDVKM. Complete variable domain (other parts from reference TRBV28 and TRBJ1-5): DVKVTQSSRYLVKRTGEKVFLECVQDMDHENMFWYRQDPGLGLRLIYFSYDVKMKEKGDIPEGYSVSREKKERFSLILESASTNQTSMYLCASNIPGQGNKPQHFGDGTRLSIL.

This clone turned up a few times. The gene calls are TRBV7-3 and TRBJ2-5; D not resolved. The V end lost 5 bases, the J end lost 1 base, and 8 bases lay between the germline ends. CDR3 size: 13 residues. CDR1 is SGHTA, CDR2 FQGTGA, per germline. The CDR3 protein is CASSPIAQETQYF. The DNA of the CDR3 is TGTGCCAGCAGCCCGATAGCCCAAGAGACCCAGTACTTC.

This chain links TRBV6-5 with TRBJ1-1; D gene unclear. With 2 bases removed from V and 3 bases from J, the gap between germline ends came to 7 bases. Germline CDR1 is MNHEY and CDR2 is SVGAGI. CDR3 length: 13 amino acids. CDR3 in amino acids: CASSYGGYTEAFF. The DNA of the CDR3 is TGTGCCAGCAGTTACGGCGGGTACACTGAAGCTTTCTTT.

This chain links TRBV19 with TRBJ2-3; D possibly corresponds to TRBD2 (5 bases). CDR1 is LNHDA and CDR2 is SQIVND in the germline V gene (reference sequence). The CDR3 sequence is 15 residues long. V was trimmed by 4 bases and J by 2 bases, leaving 13 bases between them. The CDR3 region has the DNA TGTGCCAGTAGTACGGCGGGCGGCCCCACAGATACGCAGTATTTT. Amino acids: CASSTAGGPTDTQYF.

The V call is TRBV30, the J call TRBJ2-5; 14 bases are shared with TRBD2. The CDR3 loop spans 16 amino acids. V dropped 4 bases and J dropped 4; count of bases not matched to a gene: 8. Germline V gives CDR1 GTSNPN, CDR2 SVGIG (reference sequence). The CDR3 protein is CAWTGLAGVGGETQYF. The CDR3 nucleotides read TGTGCCTGGACGGGACTAGCGGGAGTAGGAGGAGAGACCCAGTACTTC.

The V gene is TRBV7-9, the J gene TRBJ2-3, with TRBD1 identical over 10 bases. CDR3 size: 16 residues. CDR1 and CDR2 from the germline V gene are SEHNR and FQNEAQ (reference sequence). Losses at the gene ends were 2 bases for V and 5 bases for J; bases not matched to a gene: 7. CDR3 loop: CASSLRDRGYGDTQYF. The CDR3 bases are TGTGCCAGCAGCTTAAGGGACAGGGGCTATGGAGATACGCAGTATTTT.

This sequence joins TRBV30 and TRBJ2-7, with TRBD1 matching 8 bases. J was trimmed by 0 bases and V by 2 bases; bases with no gene match: 3. Germline CDR1 GTSNPN, CDR2 SVGIG (reference sequence). This CDR3 is built from 14 residues. CDR3 bases: TGTGCCTGGAGTCCAACAGGGGGCTCCTACGAGCAGTACTTC. Encoded protein: CAWSPTGGSYEQYF. Looking up the rest from reference TRBV30 and TRBJ2-7 gives the full variable domain: SQTIHQWPATLVQPVGSPLSLECTVEGTSNPNLYWYRQAAGRGLQLLFYSVGIGQISSEVPQNLSASRPQDRQFILSSKKLLLSDSGFYLCAWSPTGGSYEQYFGPGTRLTVT.

This clone was found a few times. CDR3 bases: TGTGCCAGCAATTTTCAGGACTACCGAACAGATACGCAGTATTTT. Its protein product is CASNFQDYRTDTQYF. The chain uses TRBV28 and TRBJ2-3, with D perhaps TRBD2 (6 bases). Per the germline V gene, CDR1 is MDHEN and CDR2 is SYDVKM. The CDR3 loop spans 15 amino acids. The V gene lost 7 bases and the J gene lost 3 bases, with 17 bases spanning the gap.

V and J are TRBV21-1 and TRBJ2-1; TRBD1 is the table's D call, not checked against the DNA. TRBV21-1 is marked as a pseudogene. The CDR3 is 17 amino acids. The CDR3 DNA reads as TGTGCCAGCAGCAAAGGGGCAAGGGACAGGGGCCACAATGAGCAGTTCTTC. Amino acid sequence: CASSKGARDRGHNEQFF.

CDR3 DNA: TGTGCCAGCTCACCAGGCAGTAAAGAGACCCAGTACTTC. It yields the protein CASSPGSKETQYF. This chain links TRBV18 with TRBJ2-5; the D is unclear. The CDR3 loop spans 13 amino acids. Germline V gene lookup returns CDR1 KGHSH and CDR2 LQKENI. V lost 2 bases, J lost 3 bases, and 7 bases lay in between.

This chain joins TRBV6-5 and TRBJ1-1; D is undetermined. Trimming removed 2 bases from V and 9 bases from J, with 13 bases in between. The CDR3 extends over 13 amino acids. Germline CDR1 reads MNHEY; CDR2 reads SVGAGI. The DNA of the CDR3 is TGTGCCAGCAGTTACCGCGAGGCGAACCAAGCTTTCTTT. Translation gives CASSYREANQAFF.

There are a few counts of this clone. The chain uses TRBV2 and TRBJ1-5; D is uncertain. Looked up from germline, CDR1 is SNHLY and CDR2 is FYNNEI. This CDR3 has 15 residues. The V and J ends lost 4 bases and 0 bases respectively, with 10 bases between them. CDR3 coding DNA: TGTGCCAGCAGTGGAAGAGGGTATAGCAATCAGCCCCAGCATTTT. Translated, it gives CASSGRGYSNQPQHF.

The V gene is TRBV10-3, the J gene TRBJ1-1; a possible D gene is TRBD1 (6 bases). Trimming took off 2 bases at V and 1 base at J, with 11 bases between the two ends. This CDR3 has 15 residues. Germline V CDR1 and CDR2: ENHRY, SYGVKD. The DNA for the CDR3 is TGTGCCATCAGTGAGCCCTACAGGGAGAACACTGAAGCTTTCTTT. This encodes CAISEPYRENTEAFF.